This T cell receptor (beta chain) came from a study of blood T cell repertoires in COVID-19. Study summary: Whether acute or convalescent, the COVID-19 samples came from the United States, Italy and Spain. Sample material is recorded as cDNA or gDNA derived from T cells, B-cell-depleted T cells, or PBMCs.

Original processing notes: Estimates of nucleated cell counts were drawn from the amplification of reference gene primers. The protocol was immunoSEQ multiplex PCR, while the TCRdb copy is restricted to in-frame clones and leaves out a portion. V and J calls and clone size come straight from that table; D and trimming were deduced from the DNA. The data hold approximately 110,000 clones, with about 87% observed a single time. CDR3 length equals 15 residues. The trim removed 4 bases at V and 5 bases at J, leaving 11 bases unmatched. Germline V gene data show CDR1 as SQVTM and CDR2 as ANQGSEA. Input material: peripheral blood. This TCR was recovered from a woman between 50 and 59 years old with acute or convalescent COVID-19. V is TRBV29-1 and J is TRBJ1-5, with 7 bases that match TRBD1. This chain's CDR3 is CSVVWAGGYDQPQHF. CDR3 in DNA: TGCAGCGTTGTCTGGGCAGGGGGTTATGATCAGCCCCAGCATTTT.